This passage covers 12 T cell receptor beta chains from one sample sequenced in a study of T-cell reconstitution after alpha-beta-depleted transplantation in children. Unique molecular identifiers were incorporated into the prepared TCRbeta library. A single record per CDR3 protein comes from TCRdb applying MiXCR to the PCR reads. The table includes approximately 150,000 distinct CDR3 sequences, around 9% detected once. The starting material was PBMCs, mostly from graft donor cells, obtained 180 days after TCRalphabeta/CD19-depleted stem cell transplant. These receptors all come from a female patient between 2 and 10 years old who had a stem cell transplant for congenital amegakaryocytic thrombocytopenia, so the T cells may come from the graft donor.

Regarding this clonotype: It may be a read error: a sequence one base away is much more abundant. The chain recombines TRBV6-1 with TRBJ2-2; 10 bases fit TRBD2. This CDR3 is 15 amino acids long. V shed 7 bases, J shed 4 bases, and the junction held 6 bases outside the gene matches. The germline gives CDR1 MNHNS, CDR2 SASEGT. This CDR3 is CASMSSGSGTGELFF. The CDR3 bases are TGTGCCAGCATGTCTAGCGGGAGCGGCACCGGGGAGCTGTTTTTT.

Notes on this clonotype: This may come from a read error, since a much larger clone is one base off. The chain employs TRBV5-4 and TRBJ1-1; TRBD1 is a possible D gene (6 bases). The CDR3 length is 13 residues. Germline CDR1 reads SGHNT; CDR2 reads YYREEE (reference sequence). As DNA, the CDR3 is TGTACCAGCAGCCCGGGGGCGAAGGCTGAAGCTTTCTTT. Encoded protein: CTSSPGAKAEAFF.

This clonotype occurred many times. This chain links TRBV10-3 with TRBJ1-1, with D maybe TRBD1 (5 bases). V dropped 7 bases and J dropped 5 bases, with 17 bases sitting between them. Germline CDR1 is ENHRY and CDR2 is SYGVKD. The CDR3 runs 14 residues. The CDR3 coding sequence is TGTGCCATCAAGCAAGGGGCCGAGGGGACTGAAGCTTTCTTT. Translation gives CAIKQGAEGTEAFF.

This clonotype was seen a few times. The chain uses TRBV7-2 and TRBJ2-3; 12 nucleotides agree with TRBD2. The germline CDR1 and CDR2 sequences are SGHTA and FQGNSA. V lost 4 bases, J lost 6 bases, and 11 bases stayed unmatched. The CDR3 sequence is 17 residues long. As DNA, the CDR3 is TGTGCCAGCAGCTCCGGACTAGCGGGGCTCCACGAGGATACGCAGTATTTT. Residues: CASSSGLAGLHEDTQYF.

The chain links TRBV20-1 to TRBJ2-3; 10 nucleotides match TRBD2. CDR1 and CDR2 (germline): DFQATT, SNEGSKA (reference sequence). CDR3 size: 14 residues. Losses at the gene ends were 6 bases for V and 2 bases for J; bases not matched to a gene: 5. CDR3 DNA sequence: TGCAGTGCCGAGAGCGGGAGGGTCACAGATACGCAGTATTTT. It encodes CSAESGRVTDTQYF.

The J gene is TRBJ1-2, the V gene TRBV20-1; 9 bases are shared with TRBD1. The CDR3 runs to 12 residues. Per the germline V gene, CDR1 is DFQATT and CDR2 is SNEGSKA (reference sequence). Here the CDR3 DNA reads TGCAGACCAGACAGGGGGAACTATGGCTACACCTTC. Its translation is CRPDRGNYGYTF.

This clonotype was recorded many times. The rearrangement links TRBV4-1 to TRBJ1-3; tentative D call: TRBD1 (5 bases). This CDR3 is built from 12 residues. CDR1 is MGHRA, CDR2 YSYEKL, per germline. The ends were cut back, 0 bases at V and 16 bases at J, with 13 bases in the middle. The CDR3 nucleotides read TGCGCCAGCAGCCAAGATCGCACAGGAGTCTATTTT. The encoded protein is CASSQDRTGVYF.

In this sample, this clonotype turned up many times. The chain uses TRBV20-1 and TRBJ1-1; D not resolved. This CDR3 is built from 15 residues. Trimming shortened V by 5 bases and J by 1 base, and 17 bases separated the two germline ends. Germline-derived CDR1 and CDR2 are DFQATT and SNEGSKA (reference sequence). The DNA of the CDR3 is TGCAGTGCTCCGCCCCACAGCCGTCGGAACACTGAAGCTTTCTTT. It is translated as CSAPPHSRRNTEAFF.

This clonotype came up a few times. V and J are TRBV20-1 and TRBJ1-5; TRBD1 agrees at 10 bases. This CDR3 comprises 13 residues. The germline V gene encodes CDR1 DFQATT and CDR2 SNEGSKA (reference sequence). Written as DNA, the CDR3 is TGCACTAAGGCGGGACAGGGGCATCAGCCCCAGCATTTT. Its protein product is CTKAGQGHQPQHF.

This clonotype has more than one count but fewer than ten. The rearrangement links TRBV12-3 or TRBV12-4 to TRBJ1-2, with 9 positions matching TRBD1. CDR3 size: 15 residues. V gave up 3 bases and J gave up 6 bases; unmatched junction bases: 8. Here the CDR3 DNA reads TGTGCCAGCAGTTTCTACCCGGGACAGGGAAATGGCTACACCTTC. Protein product: CASSFYPGQGNGYTF.

In its sample, this clonotype was seen a few times. The rearrangement uses TRBV11-2 and TRBJ2-1; D might be TRBD2 (6 bases). Per the germline V gene, CDR1 is SGHAT and CDR2 is FQNNGV. V was clipped by 3 bases and J by 3 bases, with 21 bases between them. This CDR3 is 18 amino acids long. Written as DNA, the CDR3 is TGTGCCAGCAGCTTTAGGCCTCGCGGTAGCGGTTACTACAATGAGCAGTTCTTC. Residues: CASSFRPRGSGYYNEQFF.

A word on this clonotype: The germline gene is not matched at one end of the junction; a read error may be the cause. The J gene is TRBJ2-1, the V gene TRBV20-1; D remains unclear. The CDR3 is made up of 13 amino acids. CDR1 DFQATT and CDR2 SNEGSKA come from the germline V gene (reference sequence). The CDR3 here is CSAEGGSYNVQFF. Written as DNA, the CDR3 is TGCAGTGCCGAAGGCGGTTCCTACAATGTGCAGTTCTTC.